A selection of T cell receptor beta chains follows, all from one sample in a study of blood T cell repertoires in COVID-19. Assay: immunoSEQ multiplex PCR; the TCRdb copy retains only in-frame clones and omits some. The table shows 150,000 to 200,000 clones, with approximately 80% occurring only once. Material for sequencing was peripheral blood. The receptors were gathered from a man aged 55 to 70 with acute or convalescent COVID-19. CDR3s include the opening cysteine and the closing phenylalanine or tryptophan. D genes are given only for firm matches. Clone size is not always given. Where it is, it says once, few, many or a class for expanded clones.

CDR3nt	CDR3aa	j_gene	v_gene	abundance	d_gene
TGCGCCAGCAGCCAAGATCTATCCGGCTATAATTCACCCCTCCACTTT	CASSQDLSGYNSPLHF	TRBJ1-6	TRBV4-3	.	.
TGTGCCAGCAGCTTAGAATCGGGGGGACGAAATGAGCAGTTCTTC	CASSLESGGRNEQFF	TRBJ2-1	TRBV7-6	.	TRBD2
TGCAGTGCTAGTTCTTCTGAAGCTTTCTTT	CSASSSEAFF	TRBJ1-1	TRBV20-1	.	.
TGTGCCTTCAAAGCCGGACCCGGGGGTACACCCCTCCACTTT	CAFKAGPGGTPLHF	TRBJ1-6	TRBV30	.	.
TGTGCCAGCAGCTTAGACGGGACAGGGGCCCGGAATTCACCCCTCCACTTT	CASSLDGTGARNSPLHF	TRBJ1-6	TRBV11-2	.	TRBD1
TGTGCTAGTGGTTTGTATCGCGGGACAGGGGTTTTCCTTCCGCTCGAGCAGTACTTC	CASGLYRGTGVFLPLEQYF	TRBJ2-7	TRBV12-5	.	TRBD1
TGTGCCAGCAGCCGGTACGGGACTAGCGGGACTCGGGAGCAGTTCTTC	CASSRYGTSGTREQFF	TRBJ2-1	TRBV7-3	.	TRBD2
TGTGCCAGCACCGGACAGATGAGCTCCTACAATGAGCAGTTCTTC	CASTGQMSSYNEQFF	TRBJ2-1	TRBV6-5	.	.
TGTGCCAGCAGTTTGGGACAGGGAATATACGAGCAGTACTTC	CASSLGQGIYEQYF	TRBJ2-7	TRBV27	.	TRBD1
TGCGCCAGCAGCTTGGAGGGGTTTGCGGCACCCCTCCACTTT	CASSLEGFAAPLHF	TRBJ1-6	TRBV5-1	.	.
TGCGCCAGCAGCTCTAGCGGGGGGGCCTTGAATGAGCAGTTCTTC	CASSSSGGALNEQFF	TRBJ2-1	TRBV5-1	.	TRBD2
TGTGCCAGCAGTTTCGACAGGGGCAACCAAGAGACCCAGTACTTC	CASSFDRGNQETQYF	TRBJ2-5	TRBV27	.	TRBD1
TGTGCCAGCAGCTTAGGGGGGCCGGGACACATTACATGGCCAGATACGCAGTATTTT	CASSLGGPGHITWPDTQYF	TRBJ2-3	TRBV11-3	.	.
TGTGCCACCAGTGATTTGCGGCGAGGGTATGTTATCGATGAGCAGTTCTTC	CATSDLRRGYVIDEQFF	TRBJ2-1	TRBV24-1	.	.
TGTGCCACCAGTGGGGGGGGCGAGCAGTACTTC	CATSGGGEQYF	TRBJ2-7	TRBV3-1/TRBV3-2	.	TRBD2
TGTGCCAGCAGCAGGATAGGACAGGGGGCAACAGATACGCAGTATTTT	CASSRIGQGATDTQYF	TRBJ2-3	TRBV2	.	TRBD1
TGTGCCAGCTCACCTAATACTGGACAGGGGGCGGAACAGCCCCAGCATTTT	CASSPNTGQGAEQPQHF	TRBJ1-5	TRBV18	.	TRBD1
TGTGCCAGTAGTCCGGGGGTTATGTCCTATGGCTACACCTTC	CASSPGVMSYGYTF	TRBJ1-2	TRBV19	.	.
TGTGCCAGCAGCCGCCGACTAGGAGATACGCAGTATTTT	CASSRRLGDTQYF	TRBJ2-3	TRBV3-1/TRBV3-2	.	.
TGTGCCAGCAGCGTATGGACAGACGATAATTCACCCCTCCACTTT	CASSVWTDDNSPLHF	TRBJ1-6	TRBV9	.	.
TGTGCCAGCAGTCGAGCGTATCGGGATACGCAGTATTTT	CASSRAYRDTQYF	TRBJ2-3	TRBV11-2	.	.
TGTGCCAGCAGCGGGACTAGCGGGAGTGATGAGCAGTTCTTC	CASSGTSGSDEQFF	TRBJ2-1	TRBV6-5	.	TRBD2
TGTGCCAGCAGTGAATTCCACTCTTGGGAGCAGTACTTC	CASSEFHSWEQYF	TRBJ2-7	TRBV6-1	.	.
TGCGCCAGCAGCCAAGATTCGGGACAGGACGAAAAACTGTTTTTT	CASSQDSGQDEKLFF	TRBJ1-4	TRBV4-1	.	TRBD1
TGTGCTAGTGGTTTTGAAGTGACCGGGACAGAGACGAACACTGAAGCTTTCTTT	CASGFEVTGTETNTEAFF	TRBJ1-1	TRBV12-5	once	TRBD1
TGTGCCAGCAGTGAAGTTTGGGCAGGGGGTAATGAAAAACTGTTTTTT	CASSEVWAGGNEKLFF	TRBJ1-4	TRBV2	.	TRBD1
TGTGCCAGCAGCTTGGGACAGGGCAATGAAAAACTGTTTTTT	CASSLGQGNEKLFF	TRBJ1-4	TRBV3-1/TRBV3-2	.	TRBD1
TGTGCCAGCGCGCGGGAGGGCCGAAAGACCCAGTACTTC	CASAREGRKTQYF	TRBJ2-5	TRBV2	.	TRBD2
TGTGCCACCAGCGACCGGGACAGCTCCTACGAGCAGTACTTC	CATSDRDSSYEQYF	TRBJ2-7	TRBV15	.	TRBD1
TGTGCCAGCCTCCTAACTGGCACTGAAGCTTTCTTT	CASLLTGTEAFF	TRBJ1-1	TRBV2	.	.
TGTGCCAGCAGCATGCGTACTAGCACAGATACGCAGTATTTT	CASSMRTSTDTQYF	TRBJ2-3	TRBV9	.	.
TGTGCCAGCAGTTTAACGCGGTTCTCACCCCTCCACTTT	CASSLTRFSPLHF	TRBJ1-6	TRBV12-3/TRBV12-4	.	.
TGTGCCAGCAGTGAATTAGCGGGAGGAGTGACCGGGGAGCTGTTTTTT	CASSELAGGVTGELFF	TRBJ2-2	TRBV25-1	.	TRBD2
TGTGCCAGCAGCTTAGATCCAGGGGGCACGACAAAAGAGACCCAGTACTTC	CASSLDPGGTTKETQYF	TRBJ2-5	TRBV11-2	.	TRBD1
TGTGCCATCAGTGCGAGGTCGGGAGGCCGGAACAATGAGCAGTTCTTC	CAISARSGGRNNEQFF	TRBJ2-1	TRBV10-3	few	TRBD2
TGCACCAGCAGCCCCCCAGGAGGCGGGACTAGCACAGATACGCAGTATTTT	CTSSPPGGGTSTDTQYF	TRBJ2-3	TRBV1	.	.
TGCAGTGCTAGTTTGGGGCCCCTCAGTGGGGATCAGCCCCAGCATTTT	CSASLGPLSGDQPQHF	TRBJ1-5	TRBV20-1	once	.
TGTGCCAGCAGCCTCGGGACTAGCGGATCCTACGAGCAGTACTTC	CASSLGTSGSYEQYF	TRBJ2-7	TRBV7-9	.	TRBD2
TGTGCCAGCAGAAATAGTGGAAACACCATATATTTT	CASRNSGNTIYF	TRBJ1-3	TRBV27	.	.
TGCGCCAGCAGCCAAGAGTCAGGTAGCACAGATACGCAGTATTTT	CASSQESGSTDTQYF	TRBJ2-3	TRBV4-1	.	.
TGTGCCAGCAGTATCCGGACAGTCCATAGCAATCAGCCCCAGCATTTT	CASSIRTVHSNQPQHF	TRBJ1-5	TRBV27	.	.
TGTGCCAGCAGCCAAGTTAGGCTAGCGTCGAAACAAGAGACCCAGTACTTC	CASSQVRLASKQETQYF	TRBJ2-5	TRBV3-1/TRBV3-2	.	.
TGTGCCACCAGTAGGAGGGGACTAGCGGCCACCTACGAGCAGTACTTC	CATSRRGLAATYEQYF	TRBJ2-7	TRBV24-1	.	TRBD2
TGTGCCAGCAGCCAAGATGTGACAGGGGGCGCCTATGGCTACACCTTC	CASSQDVTGGAYGYTF	TRBJ1-2	TRBV4-2	.	TRBD1
TGTGCCAGCAGCTTTCCGGGACAGGGTGCGGGTGAGCAGTTCTTC	CASSFPGQGAGEQFF	TRBJ2-1	TRBV7-2	.	TRBD1
TGTGCCAGCTCACCAGTGGGTCAGGGTGATGGCTACACCTTC	CASSPVGQGDGYTF	TRBJ1-2	TRBV18	.	.
TGTGCCAGCAGCCCCGGCGCCAGGGGTAACTATGGCTACACCTTC	CASSPGARGNYGYTF	TRBJ1-2	TRBV6-5	.	.
TGTGCCAGCAGCCGGCCTAGTGGCGAGCAGTTCTTC	CASSRPSGEQFF	TRBJ2-1	TRBV3-1/TRBV3-2	.	.
TGTGCCAGCAGCGTATCTAGGGGGAGCTCCTACGAGCAGTACTTC	CASSVSRGSSYEQYF	TRBJ2-7	TRBV9	.	.
TGTGCCAGCAGCCAGCGGGAAGGGCCTCGGGAGCAGTACTTC	CASSQREGPREQYF	TRBJ2-7	TRBV25-1	.	TRBD2
TGTGCCATCAGGGACTCAGTAGGGACTAACAATGAGCAGTTCTTC	CAIRDSVGTNNEQFF	TRBJ2-1	TRBV10-3	.	TRBD2
TGTGCCAGCAGTGACCCCAGGGGCTACACCTTC	CASSDPRGYTF	TRBJ1-2	TRBV25-1	.	.
TGTGCCACTATACAGGGGATTTTGAACACCGGGGAGCTGTTTTTT	CATIQGILNTGELFF	TRBJ2-2	TRBV6-5	.	TRBD1